These T cell receptor beta chains were read from a single sample in a study of T cell responses to AZD1222 COVID-19 vaccine. Measured with immunoSEQ multiplex PCR; TCRdb has only the in-frame clones, and not every one. The sample holds approximately 160,000 clones, around nine tenths seen once. The sequences come from peripheral blood, collected on day 0 of AZD1222 vaccination. The receptors derive from an adult in good health. Both conserved end residues are part of each CDR3. A D gene is named only where the DNA matches it firmly. The size field is filled for only some rows; it gives once, few, many or a size class.

J gene	D gene	V gene	clone size	CDR3 protein	CDR3 DNA
TRBJ2-2	.	TRBV11-2	.	CASSLVKKHTGELFF	TGTGCCAGCAGCTTAGTTAAGAAGCACACCGGGGAGCTGTTTTTT
TRBJ1-5	.	TRBV6-4	.	CASWRANNQPQHF	TGTGCCAGCTGGAGGGCCAACAATCAGCCCCAGCATTTT
TRBJ1-1	.	TRBV5-1	once	CASSLGRGNTEAFF	TGCGCCAGCAGCTTGGGGCGGGGGAACACTGAAGCTTTCTTT
TRBJ2-7	TRBD1	TRBV7-8	.	CASSTPPGTGAYEQYF	TGTGCCAGCAGCACCCCTCCCGGGACAGGGGCTTACGAGCAGTACTTC
TRBJ1-2	TRBD1	TRBV3-1/TRBV3-2	.	CASSRDRGFMSNYGYTF	TGTGCCAGCAGCCGCGACAGGGGATTTATGTCTAACTATGGCTACACCTTC
TRBJ1-1	TRBD1	TRBV7-2	.	CASRLTGGTTEAFF	TGTGCCAGCAGGTTGACAGGGGGGACCACTGAAGCTTTCTTT
TRBJ1-1	.	TRBV6-1	.	CASSGRDGAGRHTEAFF	TGTGCCAGCAGTGGAAGGGACGGGGCAGGGAGACACACTGAAGCTTTCTTT
TRBJ2-3	TRBD2	TRBV5-1	.	CASSLVLAGEDTQYF	TGCGCCAGCAGCTTGGTTCTAGCGGGGGAAGATACGCAGTATTTT
TRBJ2-1	TRBD1	TRBV9	.	CASSVTGTVYNEQFF	TGTGCCAGCAGCGTAACCGGGACAGTCTACAATGAGCAGTTCTTC
TRBJ1-1	TRBD1	TRBV5-4	.	CASSQGQGRTEAFF	TGTGCCAGCAGCCAGGGACAGGGCCGAACTGAAGCTTTCTTT
TRBJ1-2	.	TRBV18	.	CASSPAQNYGYTF	TGTGCCAGCTCACCAGCACAGAACTATGGCTACACCTTC
TRBJ1-2	.	TRBV12-3/TRBV12-4	.	CASTPFERAGYTF	TGTGCCAGCACCCCTTTTGAGAGGGCTGGCTACACCTTC
TRBJ2-7	TRBD2	TRBV5-4	once	CASSSGGRGSYEQYF	TGTGCCAGCAGCTCGGGGGGGCGGGGATCCTACGAGCAGTACTTC
TRBJ2-7	.	TRBV7-2	.	CASSLGRTSEQYF	TGTGCCAGCAGCTTAGGTCGGACCAGCGAGCAGTACTTC
TRBJ1-2	.	TRBV5-1	.	CASNPTGSNYGYTF	TGCGCCAGCAACCCAACAGGGTCTAACTATGGCTACACCTTC
TRBJ1-1	TRBD1	TRBV2	.	CASNLGRGMDTEAFF	TGTGCCAGCAATCTGGGCAGGGGGATGGACACTGAAGCTTTCTTT
TRBJ2-7	TRBD1	TRBV15	.	CATSTGTGYEQYF	TGTGCCACCAGCACTGGGACAGGGTACGAGCAGTACTTC
TRBJ2-7	.	TRBV27	.	CASSLVGGQKIYEQYF	TGTGCCAGCAGTTTAGTCGGGGGCCAAAAAATCTACGAGCAGTACTTC
TRBJ2-7	.	TRBV6-5	.	CASLGVDYEQYF	TGTGCCAGCCTCGGTGTTGACTACGAGCAGTACTTC
TRBJ1-6	TRBD1	TRBV6-5	.	CASSFGRDRLNSPLHF	TGTGCCAGCAGTTTCGGTCGGGACAGGTTAAATTCACCCCTCCACTTT
TRBJ2-5	TRBD2	TRBV11-2	.	CASSLGLAGGTQETQYF	TGTGCCAGCAGCTTAGGACTAGCGGGGGGTACCCAAGAGACCCAGTACTTC
TRBJ2-7	.	TRBV4-1	few	CASSQDERDLTRYEQYF	TGCGCCAGCAGCCAAGATGAGAGGGACTTGACCCGCTACGAGCAGTACTTC
TRBJ1-1	TRBD1	TRBV29-1	.	CSVVRQGRVTEAFF	TGCAGCGTTGTTCGACAGGGACGGGTCACTGAAGCTTTCTTT
TRBJ1-3	.	TRBV9	.	CASRGVEGSGNTIYF	TGTGCCAGCAGGGGGGTTGAAGGCTCTGGAAACACCATATATTTT
TRBJ1-2	.	TRBV5-1	few	CASSLTPGQNGYTF	TGCGCCAGCAGCTTGACCCCCGGACAGAATGGCTACACCTTC
TRBJ2-1	.	TRBV5-4	.	CASSLSDWSSYNEQFF	TGTGCCAGCAGCTTGTCCGACTGGAGCTCCTACAATGAGCAGTTCTTC
TRBJ2-7	.	TRBV6-5	once	CASTMGRPYEQYF	TGTGCCAGCACCATGGGGCGTCCCTACGAGCAGTACTTC
TRBJ1-4	.	TRBV5-6	.	CASSFYGGANEKLFF	TGTGCCAGCAGCTTCTACGGCGGGGCTAATGAAAAACTGTTTTTT
TRBJ1-1	.	TRBV5-1	.	CASSLGRGARDNTEAFF	TGCGCCAGCAGCTTGGGACGAGGGGCCAGGGACAACACTGAAGCTTTCTTT
TRBJ1-5	TRBD1	TRBV2	.	CASSPDRGYQPQHF	TGTGCCAGCAGTCCGGACAGGGGCTATCAGCCCCAGCATTTT
TRBJ1-5	.	TRBV7-9	.	CASSPGPYGNQPQHF	TGTGCCAGCAGCCCCGGGCCGTACGGCAATCAGCCCCAGCATTTT
TRBJ1-2	TRBD1	TRBV15	.	CATSRGGQGDYGYTF	TGTGCCACCAGCAGAGGGGGACAGGGGGACTATGGCTACACCTTC
TRBJ1-6	.	TRBV7-2	.	CASSSSGGSNSPLHF	TGTGCCAGCAGCTCCTCGGGAGGGTCTAATTCACCCCTCCACTTT
TRBJ1-5	.	TRBV5-5	once	CASTVRTSPERGQPQHF	TGTGCCAGCACCGTAAGGACCAGCCCGGAAAGGGGCCAGCCCCAGCATTTT
TRBJ2-5	TRBD1	TRBV6-5	.	CASRRGTGRETQYF	TGTGCCAGCAGAAGGGGGACAGGGAGGGAGACCCAGTACTTC
TRBJ2-7	TRBD1	TRBV6-5	.	CASSYPGTGGQYF	TGTGCCAGCAGTTACCCCGGGACAGGGGGGCAGTACTTC
TRBJ2-5	.	TRBV6-1	.	CASSEDWKDDQYF	TGTGCCAGCAGTGAGGACTGGAAGGACGACCAGTACTTC
TRBJ2-3	.	TRBV12-3/TRBV12-4	few	CASSLTQTTQYF	TGTGCCAGCAGTTTGACCCAGACTACGCAGTATTTT
TRBJ2-7	.	TRBV10-3	.	CATQNLQNSYEQYF	TGTGCCACCCAAAACCTCCAGAACTCCTACGAGCAGTACTTC
TRBJ2-7	.	TRBV19	once	CASSPRRGEQYF	TGTGCCAGTAGTCCCCGCCGGGGCGAGCAGTACTTC
TRBJ1-3	.	TRBV29-1	.	CSVEGTDSGNTIYF	TGCAGCGTTGAAGGGACAGATTCTGGAAACACCATATATTTT
TRBJ1-5	.	TRBV5-1	.	CASSLEWGSNQPQHF	TGCGCCAGCAGCTTGGAGTGGGGCAGCAATCAGCCCCAGCATTTT
TRBJ1-2	.	TRBV7-8	.	CASSLVGQVKAGYTF	TGTGCCAGCAGCTTAGTAGGGCAGGTCAAGGCTGGCTACACCTTC
TRBJ2-1	.	TRBV12-3/TRBV12-4	medium-sized	CARTSYNEQFF	TGTGCCAGGACTAGCTACAATGAGCAGTTCTTC
TRBJ1-1	.	TRBV30	once	CAWRRGRDTEAFF	TGTGCCTGGAGGCGTGGTAGGGACACTGAAGCTTTCTTT
TRBJ1-2	.	TRBV4-2	.	CASSPLVGGGYGYTF	TGTGCCAGCAGCCCTCTAGTGGGGGGTGGGTATGGCTACACCTTC
TRBJ2-7	TRBD1	TRBV18	.	CASSPRDEGAYEQYF	TGTGCCAGCTCACCACGAGATGAGGGGGCTTACGAGCAGTACTTC
TRBJ2-7	TRBD1	TRBV29-1	.	CSASRGTGAYEQYF	TGCAGCGCGTCAAGAGGGACAGGGGCCTACGAGCAGTACTTC